This TCR beta chain was recovered during a study of shared clonotypes between healthy human individuals. Study in general: CD4 naive cells filled three plates per donor, CD4 memory three, CD8 naive two and CD8 memory one. General observations from the study: The small donor group covered limited genetic and exposure diversity.

Data came from immunoSEQ multiplex PCR; TCRdb stores just in-frame clones and leaves some out. The sample lists roughly 530,000 clones, less than 96% seen once, with about 0.054% in the top ten. As to this clone: Its matching antigen is unknown.

The CDR3 has 12 residues. The germline V gene encodes CDR1 SQVTM and CDR2 ANQGSEA. V shed 4 bases and J shed 2 bases, with 9 bases lying between them. Sequenced material: naive CD4+ T cells sorted from blood. Specified subset: CD45RA+ positively selected. J is TRBJ2-7 and V is TRBV29-1; D gene uncertain. The receptor comes from a woman aged 25-40 years in good health. Here the CDR3 DNA reads TGCAGCGTTGCGGTCCGCGCCTACGAGCAGTACTTC. Translation: CSVAVRAYEQYF.